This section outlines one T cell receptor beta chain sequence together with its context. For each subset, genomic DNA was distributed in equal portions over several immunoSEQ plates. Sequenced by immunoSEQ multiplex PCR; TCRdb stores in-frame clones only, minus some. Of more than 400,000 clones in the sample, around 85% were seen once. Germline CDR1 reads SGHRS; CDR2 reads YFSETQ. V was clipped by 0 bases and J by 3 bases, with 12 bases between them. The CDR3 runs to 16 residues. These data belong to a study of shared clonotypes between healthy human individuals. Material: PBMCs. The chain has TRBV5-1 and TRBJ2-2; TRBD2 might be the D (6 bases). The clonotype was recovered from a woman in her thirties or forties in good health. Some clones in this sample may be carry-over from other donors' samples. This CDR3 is CASSLVSSVDTGELFF. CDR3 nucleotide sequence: TGCGCCAGCAGCTTGGTTTCTAGCGTCGACACCGGGGAGCTGTTTTTT.